A selection of T cell receptor beta chains follows, all from one sample in a study of T-cell reconstitution after alpha-beta-depleted transplantation in children. TCRdb re-called the PCR reads with MiXCR, one entry per CDR3 protein. Among about 540,000 distinct CDR3 sequences listed, 25% to 30% were seen once. Here the sequenced sample was PBMCs, taken before TCRalphabeta/CD19-depleted stem cell transplant. These receptors were collected from a boy under three years old with Wiskott-Aldrich syndrome, due to receive a stem cell transplant. Each CDR3 is given with its conserved first and last residue. The order of the fields is V gene, J gene, clone size, CDR3 protein. Size values are once, few and many counts, or a class for expanded clones, and some rows have none.

>TRBV10-3|TRBJ1-2|-
CAIKQGGENGYTF
>TRBV27|TRBJ1-6|-
CASSPRGWGQNNSPLHF
>TRBV5-1|TRBJ2-1|-
CASSLRANNEQFF
>TRBV10-3|TRBJ2-2|-
CAISGGGLLSTGELFF
>TRBV4-1|TRBJ2-2|few
CASSQAWGGSYIGELFF
>TRBV5-4|TRBJ2-1|few
CASGFQREKNEQFF
>TRBV10-3|TRBJ2-7|few
CAIRGTASYEQYF
>TRBV10-3|TRBJ2-1|-
CAIMKFGATSSYNEQFF
>TRBV20-1|TRBJ1-3|few
CSASTGNRGNTIYF
>TRBV12-3/TRBV12-4|TRBJ1-1|few
CASSPQGARNTEAFF
>TRBV3-1|TRBJ2-1|-
CASSQGLAGGQGEQFF
>TRBV6-1|TRBJ1-1|few
CASSAEGRLGGTEAFF
>TRBV5-5|TRBJ2-2|few
CASSLYRNTGELFF
>TRBV20-1|TRBJ1-1|few
CSARGWTGGGTEAFF
>TRBV20-1|TRBJ2-1|few
CSARVSGPYNEQFF
>TRBV10-3|TRBJ2-3|few
CAISSWTSGDTDTQYF
>TRBV11-2|TRBJ2-7|-
CASSLVPSYEQYF
>TRBV7-8|TRBJ1-5|few
CASSLVGGRFYSNQPQHF
>TRBV28|TRBJ1-1|-
CASSWTVSNTEAFF
>TRBV7-9|TRBJ2-3|-
CASSASGATQYF
>TRBV10-3|TRBJ2-1|-
CAISETGTRGDEQFF
>TRBV6-5|TRBJ2-2|few
CASSYSGGAHTGELFF
>TRBV27|TRBJ2-5|few
CASRRYRLSETQYF
>TRBV15|TRBJ2-3|few
CATSVGGGGDTQYF
>TRBV4-1|TRBJ2-2|few
CASSQDGWPGELFF
>TRBV5-1|TRBJ2-2|few
CASSLDVWKNTGELFF
>TRBV7-9|TRBJ2-7|-
CATNPLSYEQYF
>TRBV20-1|TRBJ2-3|few
CSASRREGQDTQYF
>TRBV20-1|TRBJ2-7|-
CSARLGPYEQYF
>TRBV4-1|TRBJ2-1|few
CASSQDASGRAGEQFF
>TRBV3-1|TRBJ2-7|-
CASSAASAGSSYEQYF
>TRBV27|TRBJ2-7|few
CASIPSGTGAEQYF
>TRBV5-1|TRBJ1-1|few
CASSRSDRVMNTEAFF
>TRBV10-3|TRBJ1-3|few
CAVQGYAGNTIYF
>TRBV25-1|TRBJ2-2|-
CASRGTAITGELFF
>TRBV20-1|TRBJ2-7|-
CSASSTSGGPLYEQYF
>TRBV10-3|TRBJ2-5|-
CAISGRTEETQYF
>TRBV5-5|TRBJ2-2|-
CASSSGPNTGELFF
>TRBV5-1|TRBJ1-6|-
CASSTGQVNSPLHF
>TRBV10-3|TRBJ2-3|-
CAIKMGLAGTDTQYF
>TRBV11-1|TRBJ2-7|-
CASSRAGIAYEQYF
>TRBV5-1|TRBJ1-1|-
CASSLGQGSVTEAFF
>TRBV20-1|TRBJ2-1|-
CSAQRPELLSSYNEQFF
>TRBV12-3/TRBV12-4|TRBJ1-2|-
CASSQAPGGGDYGYTF
>TRBV6-5|TRBJ1-1|few
CASSYKGPRDTEAFF
>TRBV20-1|TRBJ1-3|-
CSARVSGNTIYF
>TRBV6-1|TRBJ2-2|-
CASRQLRQERALSSGELFF